A single TCR beta chain is shown here with its context. This CDR3 is 15 amino acids long. Germline lookup yields CDR1 LNHDA and CDR2 SQIVND (reference sequence). V was shortened by 6 bases and J by 4 bases, with 16 bases between the two germline ends. Only in-frame clones appear in the TCRdb table, and some are missing; sequencing was by immunoSEQ multiplex PCR. The table shows 65,000 to 75,000 clones, with 65% to 85% occurring only once. This sample is drawn from a study of blood T cell repertoires in COVID-19. For the study at large: Sites in the United States, Italy and Spain provided acute and convalescent COVID-19 samples.

Material: peripheral blood. This TCR was sampled from a woman between 55 and 75 years old with acute or convalescent COVID-19. The V gene is TRBV19, the J gene TRBJ1-3; no clear D. CDR3: CASSSHSSSGNTIYF. CDR3 DNA sequence: TGTGCCAGTAGCTCTCACAGTTCGTCAGGAAACACCATATATTTT. Filled out from reference TRBV19 and TRBJ1-3, the complete variable domain reads DGGITQSPKYLFRKEGQNVTLSCEQNLNHDAMYWYRQDPGQGLRLIYYSQIVNDFQKGDIAEGYSVSREKKESFPLTVTSAQKNPTAFYLCASSSHSSSGNTIYFGEGSWLTVV.